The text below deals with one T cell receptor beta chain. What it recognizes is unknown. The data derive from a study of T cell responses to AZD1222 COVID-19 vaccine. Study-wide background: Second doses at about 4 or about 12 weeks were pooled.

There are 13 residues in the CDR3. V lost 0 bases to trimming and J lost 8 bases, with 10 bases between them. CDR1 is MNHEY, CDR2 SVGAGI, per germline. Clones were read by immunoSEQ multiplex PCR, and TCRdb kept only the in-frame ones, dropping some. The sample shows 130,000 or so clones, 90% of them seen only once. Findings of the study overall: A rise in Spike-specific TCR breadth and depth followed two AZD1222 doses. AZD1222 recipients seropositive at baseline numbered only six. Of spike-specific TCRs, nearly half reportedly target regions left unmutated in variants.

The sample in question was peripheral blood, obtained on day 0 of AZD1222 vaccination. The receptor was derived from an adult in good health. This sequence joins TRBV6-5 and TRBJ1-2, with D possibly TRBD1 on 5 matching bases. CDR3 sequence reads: CASSYSGVSGYTF. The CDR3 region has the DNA TGTGCCAGCAGTTACTCGGGGGTCAGCGGCTACACCTTC.